This T cell receptor (beta chain) was captured by sequencing in a study of beta chain features in type 1 diabetes listed by TCRdb under 2018. In the study overall: Mean age, gender distribution, total cell number and subset yield did not differ between patients and healthy donors. The study compared the TCRB repertoires of sorted circulating CD4+ T cell subsets in recently diagnosed type 1 diabetes patients with those in matched healthy donors. A total of 107,917,701 sorted cells were examined across all samples, and the number of cells per subset was strongly correlated with RNA yield. Whereas all 28 donors provided naive and central memory subsets, regulatory and stem cell-like memory subsets were isolated from just 8 patients and roughly 8 healthy donors. Study-wide conclusions, independent of this receptor: Because cDNA was sequenced instead of genomic DNA, activated cells with high expression could be over-represented, although the groups did not differ in activation or CD3 levels. A moderate but significant shortening of TCRB CDR3 length was observed in type 1 diabetes patients in all four CD4+ subsets. Patients with type 1 diabetes made fewer insertions and deleted more nucleotides at VDJ recombination sites, implying thymic rearrangement abnormalities. Because the HLA sub-analyses included only small numbers of individuals, any influence of HLA type on TCRB rearrangement was left unresolved. Shorter templates might have been favored by PCR, but patient and control samples were amplified and corrected together, so both groups would have been affected equally by any skew. Naive, central memory and regulatory TCRB repertoires appeared to be more alike among patients than among healthy donors.

Concerning this clone: Its antigen is not yet known. The junction departs from the called germline gene at one end, perhaps through a read error.

The germline V gene encodes CDR1 SGHTA and CDR2 FQGNSA. Including the terminal cysteine and phenylalanine, the CDR3 comprises 15 residues. Only CDR3 DNA remains: 45 bases, in frame from the first base. All of the isolated RNA was reverse transcribed with the High Capacity cDNA Reverse Transcription Kit, so expressed TCRB transcripts were sequenced. Naive, central memory and regulatory T cell samples underwent deep immunoSEQ sequencing, averaging about 3.57 million total reads per sample. After sorted cells were lysed in RLT buffer, RNA was extracted with DNase-treated RNeasy Micro or Mini kits, with the choice depending on cell number. Each cell subset was processed on its own to prevent cross-contamination, while patient and healthy donor samples were processed together. The immunoSEQ multiplex PCR was used to amplify TCRB sequences from cDNA, generating 87-bp fragments that spanned the CDR3 region. Sequencing of the amplicons was done on the Illumina HiSeq platform. As for the authors' bioinformatics: Synthetic template baselines were used to correct PCR bias computationally, reads within Hamming distance 2 were collapsed, and singletons that could not be merged were discarded. Reads were aligned to IMGT to assign V, D and J genes, CDR3 length, and insertions or deletions at six rearrangement sites. Within each subset, clonotype counts were normalized to sorted cell number, after which true diversity and Gini coefficients were computed with the tcR R package. The overlap coefficient, calculated on TCRB nucleotide sequences, was used to measure repertoire sharing. Out-of-frame TCRB sequences from naive cells were analyzed to stand in for the pre-selection repertoire. Imported from immuneACCESS, the table was reduced by TCRdb to in-frame sequences with V and J called. These copies leave out some clones; in studies compared against another copy, an unresolved V gene accounts for under half, and the cause of the remainder is not known. The V and J calls and clone size were taken over from that table, and D and trimming were inferred from the DNA. Within this sample are hundreds of thousands of clones, with roughly 15% of them counted one time only. The ten largest clonotypes hold roughly 0.028% of the sample.

Each donor gave one peripheral blood draw, roughly 120 mL on average, collected into heparinised tubes. A BD FACSAria II was used to sort naive, central memory, regulatory and stem cell-like memory CD4+ T cells with a panel that included CD45RO, CCR7, CD25, CD127, CD95 and CD27. A purity above 95% was achieved for all sorted populations. Right away, PBMCs were isolated by Lymphoprep density gradient centrifugation and were stained directly, with no culture step. So that batch effects would be minimized, each experiment stained and sorted samples in pairs, pairing one healthy donor with one patient.

Recombination joined TRBV7-2 with TRBJ2-3, with 10 bases matching TRBD2. The sequenced sample consisted of naive CD4+ T cells from blood. The cell subset or site label, as the study defines it: true naive CD4+ T cells. The source of this sequence is a woman between 40 and 55 years old in good health. The sequenced DNA: TGTGCCAGCAGCATAGCTAGCGGGGGCCCAGATACGCAGTATTTT. This yields the protein CASSIASGGPDTQYF.